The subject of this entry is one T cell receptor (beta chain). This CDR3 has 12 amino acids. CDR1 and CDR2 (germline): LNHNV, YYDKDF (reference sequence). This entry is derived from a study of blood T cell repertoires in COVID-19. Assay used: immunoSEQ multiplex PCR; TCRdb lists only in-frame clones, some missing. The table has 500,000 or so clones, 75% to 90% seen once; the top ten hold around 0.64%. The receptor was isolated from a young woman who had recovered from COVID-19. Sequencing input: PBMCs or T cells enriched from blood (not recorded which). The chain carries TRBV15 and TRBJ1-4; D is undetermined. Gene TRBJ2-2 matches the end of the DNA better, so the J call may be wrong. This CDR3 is CATSRDTRELFF. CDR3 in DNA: TGTGCCACCAGCAGAGATACGCGGGAGCTGTTTTTT.